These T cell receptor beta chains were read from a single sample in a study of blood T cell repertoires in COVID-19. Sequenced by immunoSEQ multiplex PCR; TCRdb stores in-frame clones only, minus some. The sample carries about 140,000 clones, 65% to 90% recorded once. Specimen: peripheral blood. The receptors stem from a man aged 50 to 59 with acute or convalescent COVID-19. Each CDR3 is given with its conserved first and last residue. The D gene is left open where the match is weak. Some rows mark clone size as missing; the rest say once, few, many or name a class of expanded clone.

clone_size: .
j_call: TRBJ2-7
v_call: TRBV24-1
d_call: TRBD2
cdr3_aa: CATGSGRDYEQYF
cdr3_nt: TGTGCCACCGGGAGCGGGAGGGATTACGAGCAGTACTTC

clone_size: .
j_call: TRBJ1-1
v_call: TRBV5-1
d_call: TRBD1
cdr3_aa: CASSKGTENTEAFF
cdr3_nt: TGCGCCAGCAGCAAAGGGACAGAGAACACTGAAGCTTTCTTT

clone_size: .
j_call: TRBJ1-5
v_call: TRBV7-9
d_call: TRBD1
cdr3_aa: CASSRDNRGQPQHF
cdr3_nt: TGTGCCAGCAGCCGGGATAACAGGGGCCAGCCCCAGCATTTT

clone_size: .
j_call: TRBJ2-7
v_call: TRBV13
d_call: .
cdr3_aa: CASSFRGSSYEQYF
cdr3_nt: TGTGCCAGCAGCTTTAGGGGTAGCTCCTACGAGCAGTACTTC

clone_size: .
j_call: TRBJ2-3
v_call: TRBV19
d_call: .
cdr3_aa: CASRTEGRFTDTQYF
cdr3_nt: TGTGCCAGTAGGACGGAGGGGAGATTCACAGATACGCAGTATTTT

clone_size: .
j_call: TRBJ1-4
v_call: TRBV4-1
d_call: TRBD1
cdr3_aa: CASSQAKGQRDEKLFF
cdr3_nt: TGCGCCAGCAGCCAAGCGAAGGGACAGCGGGATGAAAAACTGTTTTTT

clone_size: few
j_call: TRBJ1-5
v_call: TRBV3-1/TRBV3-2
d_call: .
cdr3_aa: CASSYGSGYQPQHF
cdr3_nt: TGTGCCAGCAGCTATGGATCGGGATACCAGCCCCAGCATTTT

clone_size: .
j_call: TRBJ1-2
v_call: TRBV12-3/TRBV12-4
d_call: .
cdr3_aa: CASSFDSAYGYTF
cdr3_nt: TGTGCCAGCAGTTTCGACAGCGCCTATGGCTACACCTTC

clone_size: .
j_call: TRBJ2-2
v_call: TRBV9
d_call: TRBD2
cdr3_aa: CASSVDGGSFGELFF
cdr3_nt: TGTGCCAGCAGCGTAGATGGCGGGAGCTTCGGGGAGCTGTTTTTT

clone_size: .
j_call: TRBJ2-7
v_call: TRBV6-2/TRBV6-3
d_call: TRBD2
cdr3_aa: CASSYRLAGAQTYEQYF
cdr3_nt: TGTGCCAGCAGTTACAGACTAGCGGGAGCCCAAACCTACGAGCAGTACTTC

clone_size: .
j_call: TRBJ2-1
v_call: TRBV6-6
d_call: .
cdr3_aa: CASSYGRGNEQFF
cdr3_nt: TGTGCCAGCAGTTACGGGCGGGGCAATGAGCAGTTCTTC

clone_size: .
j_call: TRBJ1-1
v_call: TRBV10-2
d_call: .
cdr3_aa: CASSEVQVRNTEAFF
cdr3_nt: TGCGCCAGCAGTGAAGTACAGGTTCGGAACACTGAAGCTTTCTTT

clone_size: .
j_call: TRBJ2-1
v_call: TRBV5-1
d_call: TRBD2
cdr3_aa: CASSPTSGSPDSYNEQFF
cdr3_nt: TGCGCCAGCAGCCCGACTAGCGGGAGCCCTGACTCCTACAATGAGCAGTTCTTC

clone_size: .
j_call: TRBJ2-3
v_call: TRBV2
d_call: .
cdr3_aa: CASSQEQLTQYF
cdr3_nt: TGTGCCAGCAGTCAGGAACAGCTGACGCAGTATTTT

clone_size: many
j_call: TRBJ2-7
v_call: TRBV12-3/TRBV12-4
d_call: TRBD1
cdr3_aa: CASRQGSEEQYF
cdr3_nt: TGTGCCAGCCGACAGGGTTCGGAAGAGCAGTACTTC

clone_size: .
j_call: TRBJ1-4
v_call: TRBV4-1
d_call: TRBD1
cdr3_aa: CASSPQGGANEKLFF
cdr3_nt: TGCGCCAGCAGCCCCCAAGGGGGCGCGAATGAAAAACTGTTTTTT

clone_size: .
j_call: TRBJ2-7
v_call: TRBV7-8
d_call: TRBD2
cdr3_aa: CASSLVASGRASYEQYF
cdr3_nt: TGTGCCAGCAGCTTAGTAGCCAGCGGGAGGGCCTCCTACGAGCAGTACTTC

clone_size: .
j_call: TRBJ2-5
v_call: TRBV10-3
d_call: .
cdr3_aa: CAISRGGAVQETQYF
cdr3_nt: TGTGCCATCAGTAGGGGTGGGGCGGTACAAGAGACCCAGTACTTC

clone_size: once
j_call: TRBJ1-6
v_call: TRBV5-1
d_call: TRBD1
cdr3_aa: CASSSGQGNSPLHF
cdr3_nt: TGCGCCAGCAGCAGTGGACAGGGCAACTCACCCCTCCACTTT

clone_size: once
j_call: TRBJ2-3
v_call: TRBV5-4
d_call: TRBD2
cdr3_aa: CASSWGGSFLNYGTDTQYF
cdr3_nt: TGTGCCAGCAGCTGGGGCGGGAGTTTCCTCAATTACGGCACAGATACGCAGTATTTT

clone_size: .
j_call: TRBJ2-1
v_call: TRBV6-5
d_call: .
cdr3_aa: CASSYSRRAANEQFF
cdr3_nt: TGTGCCAGCAGTTACTCCAGGAGGGCCGCGAATGAGCAGTTCTTC

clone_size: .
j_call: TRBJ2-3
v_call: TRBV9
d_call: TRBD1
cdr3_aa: CASSVEGTGGTDTQYF
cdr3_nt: TGTGCCAGCAGCGTAGAGGGGACAGGGGGCACAGATACGCAGTATTTT

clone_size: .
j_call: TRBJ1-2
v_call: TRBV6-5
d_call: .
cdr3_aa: CASTAERTPYGYTF
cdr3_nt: TGTGCCAGCACCGCAGAGCGGACCCCCTATGGCTACACCTTC

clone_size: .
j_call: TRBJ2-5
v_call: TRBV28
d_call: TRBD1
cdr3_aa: CASSLGQQETQYF
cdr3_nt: TGTGCCAGCAGCCTGGGACAGCAAGAGACCCAGTACTTC

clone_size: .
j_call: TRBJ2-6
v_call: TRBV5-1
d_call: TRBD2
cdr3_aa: CASSLAPREGRKSSGANVLTF
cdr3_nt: TGCGCCAGCAGCTTGGCCCCGAGGGAGGGCAGGAAGAGCTCTGGGGCCAACGTCCTGACTTTC

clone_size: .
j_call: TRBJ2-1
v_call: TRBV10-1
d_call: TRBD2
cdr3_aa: CASSALREISWQFF
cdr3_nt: TGCGCCAGCAGTGCGTTGCGGGAGATCAGCTGGCAGTTCTTC

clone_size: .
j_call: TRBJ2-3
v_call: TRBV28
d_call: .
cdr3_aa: CASSLGPWARGTQYF
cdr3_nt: TGTGCCAGCAGTTTGGGACCCTGGGCCCGGGGGACGCAGTATTTT

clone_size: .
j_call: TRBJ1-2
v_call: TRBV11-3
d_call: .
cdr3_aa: CASSPGGFLNYGYTF
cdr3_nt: TGTGCCAGCAGCCCCGGGGGGTTCCTTAACTATGGCTACACCTTC

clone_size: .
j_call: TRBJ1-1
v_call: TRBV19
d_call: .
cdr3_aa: CASTPNRGTEAFF
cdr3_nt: TGTGCCAGTACCCCAAATCGGGGGACTGAAGCTTTCTTT

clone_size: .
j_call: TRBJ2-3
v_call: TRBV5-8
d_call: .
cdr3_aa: CASSFQTDTQYF
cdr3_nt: TGTGCCAGCAGCTTCCAAACAGATACGCAGTATTTT

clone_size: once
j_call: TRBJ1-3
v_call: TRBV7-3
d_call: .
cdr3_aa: CASSSPGVSGNTIYF
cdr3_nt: TGTGCCAGCAGCTCCCCAGGGGTTAGTGGAAACACCATATATTTT

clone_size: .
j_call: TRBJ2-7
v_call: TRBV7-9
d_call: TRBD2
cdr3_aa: CASSLTSGTEQYF
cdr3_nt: TGTGCCAGCAGCTTGACTAGCGGGACCGAGCAGTACTTC

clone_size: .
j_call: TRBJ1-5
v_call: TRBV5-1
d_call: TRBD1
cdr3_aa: CASSTGQLNQPQHF
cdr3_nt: TGCGCCAGCAGCACGGGACAGCTAAATCAGCCCCAGCATTTT

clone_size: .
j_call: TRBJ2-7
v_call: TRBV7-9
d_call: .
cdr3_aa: CASSHVGGSYEQYF
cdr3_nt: TGTGCCAGCAGCCACGTTGGTGGCAGCTACGAGCAGTACTTC

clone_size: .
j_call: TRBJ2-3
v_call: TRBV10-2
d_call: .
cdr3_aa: CASTGVSSTDTQYF
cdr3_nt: TGCGCCAGCACGGGGGTTTCTAGCACAGATACGCAGTATTTT

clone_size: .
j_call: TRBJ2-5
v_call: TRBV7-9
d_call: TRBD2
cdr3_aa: CASSLVAGGPETQYF
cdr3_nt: TGTGCCAGCAGCTTAGTTGCGGGGGGGCCAGAGACCCAGTACTTC

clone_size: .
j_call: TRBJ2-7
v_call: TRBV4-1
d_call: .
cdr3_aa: CASSQSPGSSFTYEQYF
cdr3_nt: TGCGCCAGCAGCCAATCCCCCGGGAGTTCGTTTACCTACGAGCAGTACTTC

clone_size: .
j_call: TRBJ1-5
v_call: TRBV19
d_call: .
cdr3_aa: CASLERGGQPQHF
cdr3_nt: TGTGCCAGCTTAGAGCGTGGCGGTCAGCCCCAGCATTTT

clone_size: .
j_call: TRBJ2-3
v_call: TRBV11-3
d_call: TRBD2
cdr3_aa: CASSLEGTSGRRNTQYF
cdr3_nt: TGTGCCAGCAGCTTAGAGGGGACTAGCGGGAGGAGGAATACGCAGTATTTT

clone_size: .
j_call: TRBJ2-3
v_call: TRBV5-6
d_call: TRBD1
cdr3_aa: CASSPGQGRDTQYF
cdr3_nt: TGTGCCAGCAGCCCCGGACAGGGAAGGGATACGCAGTATTTT

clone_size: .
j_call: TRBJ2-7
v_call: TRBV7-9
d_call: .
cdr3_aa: CASSLDTERDEQYF
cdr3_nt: TGTGCCAGCAGCTTAGACACCGAGCGTGACGAGCAGTACTTC

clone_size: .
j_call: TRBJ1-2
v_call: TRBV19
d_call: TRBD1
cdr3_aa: CASSINRGRNYGYTF
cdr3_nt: TGTGCCAGTAGTATCAACAGGGGGAGGAACTATGGCTACACCTTC

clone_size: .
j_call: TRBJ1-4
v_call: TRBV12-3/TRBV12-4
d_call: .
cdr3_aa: CASSFREKLFF
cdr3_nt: TGTGCCAGCAGTTTCCGGGAAAAACTGTTTTTT